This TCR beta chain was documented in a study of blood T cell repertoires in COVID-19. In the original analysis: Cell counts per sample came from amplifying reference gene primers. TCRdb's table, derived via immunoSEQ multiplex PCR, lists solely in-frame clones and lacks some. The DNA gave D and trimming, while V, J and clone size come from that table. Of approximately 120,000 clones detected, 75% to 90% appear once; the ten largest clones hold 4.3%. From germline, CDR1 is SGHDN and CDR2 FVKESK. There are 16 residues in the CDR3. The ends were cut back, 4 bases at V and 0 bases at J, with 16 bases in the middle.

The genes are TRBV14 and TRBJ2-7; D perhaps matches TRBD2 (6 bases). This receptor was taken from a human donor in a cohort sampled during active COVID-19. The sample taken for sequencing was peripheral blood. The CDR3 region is CASSPGAGTSSYEQYF. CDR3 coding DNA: TGTGCCAGCAGCCCCGGGGCGGGGACGAGCTCCTACGAGCAGTACTTC.